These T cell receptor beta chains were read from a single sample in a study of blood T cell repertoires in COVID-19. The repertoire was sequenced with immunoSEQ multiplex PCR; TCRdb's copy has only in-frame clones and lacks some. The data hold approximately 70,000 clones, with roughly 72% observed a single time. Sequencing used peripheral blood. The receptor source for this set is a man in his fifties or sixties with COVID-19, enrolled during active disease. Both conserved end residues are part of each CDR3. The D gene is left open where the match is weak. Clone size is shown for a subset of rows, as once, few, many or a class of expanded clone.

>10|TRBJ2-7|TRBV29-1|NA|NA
CSVQTTEQYF
TGCAGCGTTCAGACAACCGAGCAGTACTTC
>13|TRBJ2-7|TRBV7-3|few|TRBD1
CASSSRTGDEQYF
TGTGCCAGCAGCTCCAGGACAGGGGACGAGCAGTACTTC
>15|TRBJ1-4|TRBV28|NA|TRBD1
CASSPGGPYNEKLFF
TGTGCCAGCAGCCCAGGGGGGCCGTATAATGAAAAACTGTTTTTT
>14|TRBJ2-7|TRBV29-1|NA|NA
CSVEPARGRDEQYF
TGCAGCGTTGAACCGGCGCGGGGGCGGGACGAGCAGTACTTC
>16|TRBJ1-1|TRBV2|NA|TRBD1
CASSTDRGWGDTEAFF
TGTGCCAGCAGCACAGACAGGGGGTGGGGAGACACTGAAGCTTTCTTT
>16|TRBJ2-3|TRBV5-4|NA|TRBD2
CASSLGSREGTDTQYF
TGTGCCAGCAGCTTGGGGTCTCGGGAGGGCACAGATACGCAGTATTTT
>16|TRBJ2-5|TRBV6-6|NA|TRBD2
CASSSSGLAGPGTQYF
TGTGCCAGCAGCTCTTCAGGACTAGCGGGGCCGGGGACCCAGTACTTC
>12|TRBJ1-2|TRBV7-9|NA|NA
CASSFRDSGYTF
TGTGCCAGCAGCTTCAGGGATTCTGGCTACACCTTC
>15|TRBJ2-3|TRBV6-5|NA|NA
CASRGTRGESDTQYF
TGTGCCAGCAGGGGGACAAGGGGCGAGTCAGATACGCAGTATTTT
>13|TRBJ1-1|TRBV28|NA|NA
CASSLGQTTEAFF
TGTGCCAGCAGTTTGGGCCAAACCACTGAAGCTTTCTTT
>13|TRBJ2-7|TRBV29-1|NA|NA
CSVERGWEGEQYF
TGCAGCGTTGAAAGGGGGTGGGAAGGCGAGCAGTACTTC
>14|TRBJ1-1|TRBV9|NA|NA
CASSARTGNSEAFF
TGTGCCAGCAGCGCTCGGACGGGGAACAGTGAAGCTTTCTTT
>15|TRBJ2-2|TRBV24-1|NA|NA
CATSDLTSFTGELFF
TGTGCCACCAGTGATTTGACTAGTTTTACCGGGGAGCTGTTTTTT
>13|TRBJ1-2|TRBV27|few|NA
CASSLTGLYGYTF
TGTGCCAGCAGTTTAACAGGCCTCTATGGCTACACCTTC
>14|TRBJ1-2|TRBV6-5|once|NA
CASTLRGGVDGYTF
TGTGCCAGCACCCTCCGGGGGGGGGTGGATGGCTACACCTTC
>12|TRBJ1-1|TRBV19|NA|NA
CASSTARGEAFF
TGTGCCAGTAGTACCGCGCGGGGAGAAGCTTTCTTT
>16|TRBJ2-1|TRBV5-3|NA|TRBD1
CARSLGQGRGFNEQFF
TGTGCCAGAAGCTTAGGACAGGGGAGGGGGTTCAATGAGCAGTTCTTC
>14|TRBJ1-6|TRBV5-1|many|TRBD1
CASGPGQNNSPLHF
TGCGCCAGCGGACCGGGACAGAATAATTCACCCCTCCACTTT
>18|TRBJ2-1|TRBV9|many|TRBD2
CASSVTSGGLSSYNEQFF
TGTGCCAGCAGTGTGACTAGCGGGGGGCTAAGCTCCTACAATGAGCAGTTCTTC
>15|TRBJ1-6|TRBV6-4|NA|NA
CASSLWEVGNSPLHF
TGTGCCAGCAGTCTCTGGGAGGTGGGTAATTCACCCCTCCACTTT
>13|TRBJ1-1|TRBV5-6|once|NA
CASSFLGGSEAFF
TGTGCCAGCAGCTTCCTGGGGGGTTCTGAAGCTTTCTTT
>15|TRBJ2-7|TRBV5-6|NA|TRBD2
CASNQIAGATYEQYF
TGTGCCAGCAACCAAATAGCGGGAGCTACCTACGAGCAGTACTTC
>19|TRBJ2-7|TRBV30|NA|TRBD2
CAWNTAGGMIAGGQYEQYF
TGTGCCTGGAATACCGCTGGTGGGATGATAGCGGGGGGGCAATACGAGCAGTACTTC
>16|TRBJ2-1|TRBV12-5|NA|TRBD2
CASGLAAGGSLNEQFF
TGTGCTAGTGGTTTGGCAGCGGGGGGGTCCCTCAATGAGCAGTTCTTC
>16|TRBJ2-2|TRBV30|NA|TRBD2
CAWSILAGGPTGELFF
TGTGCCTGGAGTATCTTAGCGGGGGGGCCCACCGGGGAGCTGTTTTTT
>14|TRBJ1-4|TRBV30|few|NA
CAWTPGGGEEKLFF
TGTGCCTGGACCCCTGGAGGAGGAGAGGAAAAACTGTTTTTT
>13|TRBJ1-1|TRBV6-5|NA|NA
CASSETGNTEAFF
TGTGCCAGCAGCGAGACAGGGAACACTGAAGCTTTCTTT
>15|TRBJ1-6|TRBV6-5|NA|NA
CASTLGGRGRSPLHF
TGTGCCAGCACCCTTGGGGGCAGGGGAAGGTCACCCCTCCACTTT
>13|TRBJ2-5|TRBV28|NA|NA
CASTLGGLETQYF
TGTGCCAGCACCCTCGGTGGTTTGGAGACCCAGTACTTC
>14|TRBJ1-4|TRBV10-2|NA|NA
CASSLDRNNEKLFF
TGCGCCAGCAGCCTCGACAGGAATAATGAAAAACTGTTTTTT
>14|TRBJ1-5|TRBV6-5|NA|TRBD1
CASSQGAAGQPQHF
TGTGCCAGCAGCCAGGGGGCGGCGGGTCAGCCCCAGCATTTT
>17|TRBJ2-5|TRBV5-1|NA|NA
CASSSPGLADNQETQYF
TGCGCCAGCAGCTCTCCCGGTTTAGCGGACAACCAAGAGACCCAGTACTTC
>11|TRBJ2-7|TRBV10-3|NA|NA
CAISDMYEQYF
TGTGCCATCAGTGATATGTACGAGCAGTACTTC
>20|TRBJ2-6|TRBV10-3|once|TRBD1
CAISGSGTGTTYSGANVLTF
TGTGCCATCAGTGGGAGCGGGACAGGGACTACCTACTCTGGGGCCAACGTCCTGACTTTC
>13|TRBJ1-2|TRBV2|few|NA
CASRDRSGYGYTF
TGTGCCAGCAGGGACAGATCGGGCTATGGCTACACCTTC
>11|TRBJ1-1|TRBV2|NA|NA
CASSAEGEAFF
TGTGCCAGCAGTGCTGAGGGTGAAGCTTTCTTT
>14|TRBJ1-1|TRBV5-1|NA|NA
CASSSMTGNTEAFF
TGCGCCAGCAGCAGCATGACGGGAAATACTGAAGCTTTCTTT
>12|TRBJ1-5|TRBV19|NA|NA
CASSTQWQPQHF
TGTGCCAGTAGTACCCAGTGGCAGCCCCAGCATTTT
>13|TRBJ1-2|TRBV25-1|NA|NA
CASIGADNYGYTF
TGTGCCAGCATCGGAGCAGATAACTATGGCTACACCTTC
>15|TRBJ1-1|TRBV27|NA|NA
CASSTTPGIDTEAFF
TGTGCCAGCAGTACAACCCCGGGGATAGACACTGAAGCTTTCTTT
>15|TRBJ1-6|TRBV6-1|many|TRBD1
CASSDRTGPNSPLHF
TGTGCCAGCAGTGACCGGACAGGGCCTAATTCACCCCTCCACTTT
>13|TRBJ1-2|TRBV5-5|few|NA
CASSPSGEYGYTF
TGTGCCAGCAGCCCTTCGGGGGAGTATGGCTACACCTTC
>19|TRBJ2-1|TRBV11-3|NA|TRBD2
CASSLDVLAGAPLLVEQFF
TGTGCCAGCAGCTTAGATGTCCTAGCGGGAGCCCCTTTGTTAGTTGAGCAGTTCTTC
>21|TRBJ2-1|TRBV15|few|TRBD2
CATSRVGREPLWVRSYNEQFF
TGTGCCACCAGCAGAGTAGGGCGGGAGCCGCTTTGGGTGCGCTCCTACAATGAGCAGTTCTTC
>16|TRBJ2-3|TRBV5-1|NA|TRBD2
CASSLTSAPSTDTQYF
TGCGCCAGCAGCCTAACTAGCGCCCCTAGCACAGATACGCAGTATTTT
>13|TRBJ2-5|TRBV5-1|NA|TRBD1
CASKAGGAETQYF
TGCGCCAGCAAAGCAGGGGGCGCCGAGACCCAGTACTTC
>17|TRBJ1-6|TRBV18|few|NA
CASSPTTHRQSESPLHF
TGTGCCAGCTCACCCACCACCCATAGACAGTCCGAATCACCCCTCCACTTT
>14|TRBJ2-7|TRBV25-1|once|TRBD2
CASSGSGSFWEQYF
TGTGCCAGCAGTGGTAGCGGGAGTTTTTGGGAGCAGTACTTC
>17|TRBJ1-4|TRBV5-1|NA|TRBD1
CASSPGQGAFKNEKLFF
TGCGCCAGCAGCCCAGGACAGGGGGCATTTAAAAATGAAAAACTGTTTTTT
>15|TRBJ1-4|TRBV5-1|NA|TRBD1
CASSGGQGAREKLFF
TGCGCCAGCAGCGGAGGACAGGGGGCGCGTGAAAAACTGTTTTTT
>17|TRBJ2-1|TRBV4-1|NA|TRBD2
CASSQPPSGSLNNEQFF
TGCGCCAGCAGCCAGCCCCCGAGCGGGAGTTTGAACAATGAGCAGTTCTTC
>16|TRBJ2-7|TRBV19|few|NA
CASSAAGAYDEYEQYF
TGTGCCAGTAGTGCGGCAGGGGCCTATGATGAGTACGAGCAGTACTTC
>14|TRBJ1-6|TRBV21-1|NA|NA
CASSKPPPRVPLHF
TGTGCCAGCAGCAAACCCCCCCCCAGGGTACCCCTCCACTTT
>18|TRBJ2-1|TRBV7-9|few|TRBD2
CASSSGLAGGSSYNEQFF
TGTGCCAGCAGCTCGGGACTAGCGGGGGGGAGCTCCTACAATGAGCAGTTCTTC
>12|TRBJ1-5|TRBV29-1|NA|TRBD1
CSFRQGDQPQHF
TGCAGCTTCAGACAGGGGGACCAGCCCCAGCATTTT